The 22 T cell receptor beta chains presented below share a single source sample, sequenced in a study of early T cells in non-severe SARS-CoV-2 infection. TCRdb re-called the 5' RACE reads through MiXCR, storing one row per CDR3 protein. The sample includes about 50,000 distinct CDR3 sequences, around a tenth of them seen just once. The sequenced sample was whole blood. The receptors here all came from an adult who was a healthcare worker with PCR-confirmed SARS-CoV-2 infection or an uninfected control (not recorded which).

This clonotype was recorded many times. This chain uses TRBV12-3 or TRBV12-4 with TRBJ2-1; TRBD2 matches 7 bases. J gave up 3 bases and V 4 bases, and 6 bases lay outside the gene matches. This CDR3 is 15 amino acids long. The CDR3 region has the DNA TGTGCCAGCAGTTCTAGCGGTCACTACTACAATGAGCAGTTCTTC. Protein: CASSSSGHYYNEQFF.

The chain uses TRBV6-2 or TRBV6-3 and TRBJ1-1; D uncertain. The CDR3 runs 14 residues. CDR1 is MNHEY, CDR2 SVGEGT, per germline. The ends were cut back, 2 bases at V and 2 bases at J, with 9 bases in the middle. CDR3 coding DNA: TGTGCCAGCAGTTACATAACAGACAACACTGAAGCTTTCTTT. It yields the protein CASSYITDNTEAFF.

This clonotype was observed many times. An end of the junction does not agree with germline; a read error may underlie this. The rearrangement links TRBV12-3 or TRBV12-4 to TRBJ2-1, with TRBD2 matching 13 bases. The CDR3 runs 12 residues. The CDR3 reads CASSWGLAGHLF. The CDR3 nucleotides are TGTGCCAGCAGTTGGGGACTAGCGGGGCATCTCTTC.

There are many counts of this clonotype. V is TRBV10-3 and J is TRBJ2-6, with 11 bases that match TRBD1. In germline, CDR1 is ENHRY, CDR2 SYGVKD. The CDR3 spans 17 residues. With 7 bases clipped from V and 0 bases from J, the junction kept 5 bases outside the gene matches. The CDR3 reads CAIMKGQGGSGANVLTF. CDR3 DNA sequence: TGTGCCATCATGAAGGGACAGGGGGGCTCTGGGGCCAACGTCCTGACTTTC.

This clonotype has at least ten counts. The rearrangement joins TRBV12-3 or TRBV12-4 to TRBJ1-1; weak D call: TRBD1 (5 bases). The CDR3 totals 15 residues. V gave up 5 bases and J gave up 4 bases, with 17 bases separating them. In DNA, the CDR3 is TGTGCCAGCAGTCCCCGGGACGGTGGCGGCACTGAAGCTTTCTTT. Its translation: CASSPRDGGGTEAFF.

This clonotype appeared many times. The chain has TRBV4-3 and TRBJ2-7, with TRBD2 identical over 14 bases. Per germline, CDR1 LGHNA and CDR2 YSLEER. J gave up 4 bases and V 3 bases, and 14 bases lay outside the gene matches. The CDR3 length is 19 residues. The CDR3 coding sequence is TGCGCCAGCAGCCACCATCTCGGGACTAGCGGGAGATTAAGATACGAGCAGTACTTC. It encodes CASSHHLGTSGRLRYEQYF.

The table lists this clonotype with many counts. The chain joins TRBV6-2 or TRBV6-3 to TRBJ1-5; 7 bases map to TRBD1. Per germline, CDR1 MNHEY and CDR2 SVGEGT. CDR3 length: 15 residues. Trimming at V came to 6 bases and at J to 1 base, leaving 6 bases not matched to a gene. The CDR3 DNA is TGTGCCAGCAGACCCCGGGACAGAAGCAATCAGCCCCAGCATTTT. Encoded protein: CASRPRDRSNQPQHF.

The table lists this clonotype with many counts. This chain connects TRBV28 to TRBJ2-4; D unresolved. CDR1 is MDHEN, CDR2 SYDVKM, per germline. This CDR3 region has 19 residues. V lost 3 bases and J lost 1, with 22 bases in between. The DNA for the CDR3 is TGTGCCAGCAGTTTTGAGTATGGTCCCAGCCTCATGGCCAAAAACATTCAGTACTTC. This sequence encodes CASSFEYGPSLMAKNIQYF.

This clonotype showed up many times. The J gene is TRBJ2-1, the V gene TRBV7-9; 7 nucleotides match TRBD2. CDR1 and CDR2 from the germline V gene are SEHNR and FQNEAQ (reference sequence). The V gene end was trimmed by 3 bases and the J gene end by 7 bases; junction bases not matched to a gene: 6. The CDR3 covers 14 residues. This CDR3 is CASSLQVGGNEQFF. The CDR3 nucleotides are TGTGCCAGCAGCTTGCAGGTGGGGGGGAATGAGCAGTTCTTC.

The genes are TRBV6-2 or TRBV6-3 and TRBJ2-7; the match to TRBD2 covers 13 bases. Losses at the gene ends were 6 bases for V and 6 bases for J; bases not matched to a gene: 2. Germline V gene data show CDR1 as MNHEY and CDR2 as SVGEGT. The CDR3 has 13 amino acids. DNA of the CDR3: TGTGCCAGCAGCGGACTAGCGGGAGTCGAGCAGTACTTC. It yields the protein CASSGLAGVEQYF.

This clonotype has at least ten counts. The V and J genes are TRBV6-2 or TRBV6-3 and TRBJ2-7; TRBD1 matches at 7 bases. There are 15 residues in the CDR3. Germline CDR1 is MNHEY and CDR2 is SVGEGT. V trimming: 3 bases; J trimming: 3 bases; junction bases outside the gene matches: 8. The CDR3 DNA sequence: TGTGCCAGCAGTTATGCCGGGACAGTAAACTACGAGCAGTACTTC. It codes for CASSYAGTVNYEQYF.

Many counts were recorded for this clonotype. The chain combines TRBV19 with TRBJ2-2; 12 nucleotides match TRBD2. The CDR3 totals 14 residues. V shed 4 bases and J 9 bases; nucleotides not matched to a gene: 3. The germline gives CDR1 LNHDA, CDR2 SQIVND (reference sequence). The CDR3 nucleotides read TGTGCCAGTAGTAGGACTAGCGGGATGCGGGAGCTGTTTTTT. Its translation is CASSRTSGMRELFF.

The chain has TRBV12-3 or TRBV12-4 and TRBJ2-7; D unclear. Trimming cost V 7 bases and J 2 bases, with 9 bases left between them. The CDR3 runs 12 residues. The CDR3 coding sequence is TGTGCCAGCAACGAAGGGACCTACGAGCAGTACTTC. Amino acids: CASNEGTYEQYF.

This chain joins TRBV3-1 and TRBJ1-1; 7 positions agree with TRBD1. There are 14 residues in the CDR3. Per the germline V gene, CDR1 is LGHDT and CDR2 is YNNKEL (reference sequence). With 1 base clipped from V and 4 bases from J, the junction kept 3 bases outside the gene matches. The CDR3 spells CASSQGQGGTEAFF. The CDR3 DNA follows: TGTGCCAGCAGCCAAGGACAGGGTGGCACTGAAGCTTTCTTT.

This clonotype was seen a few times. The V gene is TRBV7-2, the J gene TRBJ1-1; D is unresolved. Trimming pared 5 bases from V and 4 bases from J, leaving 8 bases between. This CDR3 has 12 residues. The V gene's germline CDR1 is SGHTA and CDR2 FQGNSA. The CDR3 DNA sequence: TGTGCCAGCAGCGCCGACGGCACTGAAGCTTTCTTT. This gives the protein CASSADGTEAFF.

This clonotype was detected many times. This sequence joins TRBV27 and TRBJ2-5; D call uncertain. Trimming removed 4 bases at V and 3 bases at J, with 9 bases between. Germline-derived CDR1 and CDR2 are MNHEY and SMNVEV (reference sequence). The CDR3 covers 13 residues. As DNA, the CDR3 is TGTGCCAGCAGTTGGGCCCCCGAAGAGACCCAGTACTTC. Translating it yields CASSWAPEETQYF.

This chain connects TRBV9 to TRBJ1-6, with D uncertain. The V and J ends lost 0 bases and 4 bases respectively, with 8 bases between them. This CDR3 spans 15 amino acids. Per the germline V gene, CDR1 is SGDLS and CDR2 is YYNGEE. This chain's CDR3 is CASSVGTEYNSPLHF. Written as DNA, the CDR3 is TGTGCCAGCAGCGTAGGTACGGAGTATAATTCACCCCTCCACTTT. Full variable domain (remainder filled in from reference TRBV9 and TRBJ1-6): DSGVTQTPKHLITATGQRVTLRCSPRSGDLSVYWYQQSLDQGLQFLIQYYNGEERAKGNILERFSAQQFPDLHSELNLSSLELGDSALYFCASSVGTEYNSPLHFGNGTRLTVT.

There are many counts of this clonotype. The V gene is TRBV7-6, the J gene TRBJ2-1; D perhaps matches TRBD2 (6 bases). The CDR3 is made up of 17 amino acids. The germline CDR1 and CDR2 sequences are SGHVS and FNYEAQ. Trimming removed 1 base at V and 2 bases at J, with 15 bases between. The CDR3 loop is CASSLGAGSRAYNEQFF. DNA for the CDR3: TGTGCCAGCAGCTTAGGAGCCGGGAGCAGAGCCTACAATGAGCAGTTCTTC.

This clonotype was counted a few times. J is TRBJ2-1 and V is TRBV29-1, with 7 positions matching TRBD1. CDR1 and CDR2 from the germline V gene are SQVTM and ANQGSEA. Losses at the gene ends were 6 bases for V and 7 bases for J; bases not matched to a gene: 9. The length of the CDR3 is 13 residues. Here the CDR3 reads CSVRQGSRNEQFF. The CDR3 nucleotides read TGCAGCGTCAGACAGGGTAGTAGAAATGAGCAGTTCTTC.

This clonotype was counted only a few times. The J gene is TRBJ2-7, the V gene TRBV5-1; D assignment may be TRBD1 or TRBD2 (5 bases each). The CDR3 totals 14 residues. Germline V gene data show CDR1 as SGHRS and CDR2 as YFSETQ. The V and J ends lost 0 bases and 3 bases respectively, with 10 bases between them. CDR3 amino acids: CASSLAGADYEQYF. As DNA, the CDR3 is TGCGCCAGCAGCTTGGCCGGGGCAGACTACGAGCAGTACTTC.

This clonotype is labeled medium-sized (0.01 to 0.1%). The gene calls are TRBV12-3 or TRBV12-4 and TRBJ2-3; 10 nucleotides align to TRBD2. The V and J ends lost 6 bases and 5 bases, in that order; junction bases with no gene match: 8. The CDR3 spans 15 residues. CDR3 residues: CASRPLAGVGDTQYF. The CDR3 nucleotides read TGTGCCAGCAGACCGCTAGCGGGAGTTGGAGATACGCAGTATTTT.

This clonotype appeared many times. The V and J genes are TRBV5-1 and TRBJ2-7, with a tentative D call TRBD1 (5 bases). V dropped 0 bases and J dropped 0 bases, with 10 bases sitting between them. This CDR3 is 15 amino acids long. CDR1 and CDR2 from the germline V gene are SGHRS and YFSETQ. CDR3 sequence reads: CASSLGDSSSYEQYF. The CDR3 DNA reads as TGCGCCAGCAGCTTGGGAGACAGCAGCTCCTACGAGCAGTACTTC.